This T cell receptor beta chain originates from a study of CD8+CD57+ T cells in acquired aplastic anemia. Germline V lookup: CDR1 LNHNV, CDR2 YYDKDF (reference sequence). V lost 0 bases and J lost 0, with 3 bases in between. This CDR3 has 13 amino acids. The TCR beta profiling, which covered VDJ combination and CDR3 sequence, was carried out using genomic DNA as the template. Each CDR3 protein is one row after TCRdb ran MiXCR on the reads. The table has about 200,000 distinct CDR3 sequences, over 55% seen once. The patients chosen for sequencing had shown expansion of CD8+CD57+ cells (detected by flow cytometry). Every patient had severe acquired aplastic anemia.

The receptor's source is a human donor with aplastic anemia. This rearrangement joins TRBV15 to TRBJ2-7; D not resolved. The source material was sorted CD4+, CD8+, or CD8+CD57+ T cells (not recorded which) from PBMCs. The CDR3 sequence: CATSRDDSYEQYF. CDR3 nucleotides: TGTGCCACCAGCAGAGACGACTCCTACGAGCAGTACTTC.